This T cell receptor beta chain was profiled in a study of regulatory T cells in long-lasting Graves disease. Study-level information: Graves' patients diagnosed newly had used antithyroid drugs under 3 months.

Described time point: newly diagnosed GD, antithyroid drugs for less than 3 months. The TCR library was made from RNA extracted from PBMCs. This clonotype was counted only a few times. Building of the TCR beta libraries involved iRepertoire HTBI primers and Arm-PCR of CDR3 regions. One entry per CDR3 protein, called by TCRdb with MiXCR from the multiplex PCR reads. The table lists hundreds of thousands of distinct CDR3 sequences, roughly a sixth of them singletons. These records were also assigned to another study, of T cells in Graves' hyperthyroidism and ophthalmopathy. Turning to that study: The majority of expanded thyroid clonotypes above 0.001 also appeared in blood. Onset of ophthalmopathy came a median roughly 6 months after the model predicted it.

The source is a man aged 40-49 years with Graves disease. The input for sequencing was peripheral blood mononuclear cells (PBMCs), taken at new diagnosis, from a patient treated with antithyroid drugs.

The CDR3 loop is CAISLGGGETQYF. The CDR3 DNA reads as TGTGCCATCAGTCTGGGGGGGGGGGAGACCCAGTACTTC. V usage is TRBV10-3 and J usage is TRBJ2-5; 7 nucleotides align to TRBD2. V lost 5 bases and J lost 5; bases outside the gene matches: 5. The CDR3 totals 13 residues. In germline, CDR1 is ENHRY, CDR2 SYGVKD.